Below are 24 T cell receptor beta chains sequenced from a single sample in a study of T cells in women clearing cervical HPV infection. Method: immunoSEQ multiplex PCR; TCRdb's copy keeps in-frame clones and lacks some. The table lists about 30,000 clones. Sequencing input: blood buffy coat. The origin of the receptors is a woman between 18 and 75 years old with a cervical HPV16 infection that either progressed to CIN3+ or cleared (not recorded which).

In the case of this clone: The sequenced fragment ends 3 residues before the CDR3 boundary, so the rest is inferred from the germline J gene. The V gene is TRBV19, the J gene TRBJ2-7, with D tentatively TRBD2 (5 bases). This CDR3 has 13 amino acids. The V end lost 3 bases, the J end lost 2 bases, and 8 bases lay between the germline ends. The germline V gene encodes CDR1 LNHDA and CDR2 SQIVND (reference sequence). CDR3 DNA, as far as it was read: TGTGCCAGTAGTATCGCGGAGGCCTACGAG. Amino acids: CASSIAEAYE. In full, the CDR3 reads CASSIAEAYEQYF.

CDR3 DNA (partial): TGCAGTGCTAGAACTATGGGGGTTAACAGGGGCACCAATAACAATGAG. This translates into CSARTMGVNRGTNNNE. The full CDR3 sequence reads CSARTMGVNRGTNNNEQFF. The chain uses TRBV20-1 and TRBJ2-1; TRBD1 matches 7 bases. The read ends 3 residues early relative to the CDR3; the germline J gene fills the gap. From germline, CDR1 is DFQATT and CDR2 SNEGSKA (reference sequence). This CDR3 is built from 19 residues. The J segment lost 5 bases and the V segment lost 2 bases, leaving 21 bases of the junction unmatched.

As concerns this clone: The CDR3 is cut off 3 residues early in the read; its end comes from the germline J gene. The chain has TRBV18 and TRBJ1-4; 7 bases line up with TRBD1. The CDR3 covers 13 residues. The J segment lost 8 bases and the V segment lost 8 bases, leaving 8 bases of the junction unmatched. CDR1 is KGHSH and CDR2 is LQKENI in the germline V gene. CDR3 bases read: TGTGCCAGCGCGACAGGGCTTCGGGAAAAA. It yields the protein CASATGLREK. The full-length CDR3 reads as CASATGLREKLFF.

A word on this clone: From the germline J gene comes the end of the CDR3, since the read stops 3 residues before it. This sequence joins TRBV6-4 and TRBJ2-2; 8 bases match TRBD2. Germline CDR1 reads MRHNA; CDR2 reads SNTAGT. Trimming took 4 bases from V and 4 from J; bases not matched to a gene: 2. The CDR3 totals 14 residues. CDR3 sequence: CASSAGTSTGELFF. CDR3 DNA, as far as it was read: TGTGCCAGCAGTGCCGGGACTAGCACCGGGGAG.

On this clone itself: The read comes to an end 3 residues before the CDR3 does, leaving the germline J gene to fill in the end. This sequence joins TRBV20-1 and TRBJ2-7; 12 positions agree with TRBD1. V was pared by 1 base and J by 2 bases, with 3 bases of the junction left unmatched. CDR1 is DFQATT, CDR2 SNEGSKA, per germline (reference sequence). This CDR3 has 15 amino acids. CDR3 region: CSARAGQGATYEQYF. CDR3 DNA (partial): TGCAGTGCTAGAGCGGGACAGGGGGCCACCTACGAG.

Points on this clone: The read terminates 3 residues before the CDR3 end, so the remaining end is supplied by the germline J gene. The chain employs TRBV5-1 and TRBJ2-5; 11 positions match TRBD2. Germline CDR1 and CDR2: SGHRS and YFSETQ. CDR3 length: 16 residues. V was clipped by 4 bases and J by 2 bases; unmatched bases: 7. CDR3 loop: CASSPNPSGGQETQYF. The sequenced CDR3 bases are TGCGCCAGCAGCCCGAACCCTAGCGGGGGGCAAGAGACC.

With regard to this clone: The read terminates 3 residues before the CDR3 end, so the remaining end is supplied by the germline J gene. The rearrangement joins TRBV7-6 to TRBJ2-7; 10 positions agree with TRBD1. The germline gives CDR1 SGHVS, CDR2 FNYEAQ. The CDR3 extends over 15 amino acids. V dropped 4 bases and J dropped 6; count of bases not matched to a gene: 9. The CDR3 protein is CASSSYRDRGPEQYF. The DNA read from the CDR3 is TGTGCCAGCAGCTCCTACCGCGACAGGGGGCCCGAG.

Note on this clone: The CDR3 end lies 3 residues beyond the end of the read and is filled in from the germline J gene. The chain has TRBV19 and TRBJ1-5; D unresolved. V was cut by 2 bases and J by 5 bases, with 13 bases left in between. This CDR3 has 15 residues. Germline lookup yields CDR1 LNHDA and CDR2 SQIVND (reference sequence). The CDR3 is CASSILGQSYQPQHF. The CDR3 bases that were read are TGTGCCAGTAGTATACTTGGCCAGTCCTATCAGCCC. Together with reference TRBV19 and TRBJ1-5, the CDR3 gives the full variable domain: DGGITQSPKYLFRKEGQNVTLSCEQNLNHDAMYWYRQDPGQGLRLIYYSQIVNDFQKGDIAEGYSVSREKKESFPLTVTSAQKNPTAFYLCASSILGQSYQPQHFGDGTRLSIL.

On this clone itself: The read comes to an end 3 residues before the CDR3 does, leaving the germline J gene to fill in the end. V gene TRBV20-1 combines with J gene TRBJ1-4; perhaps TRBD1 as D (6 bases). Germline CDR1 DFQATT, CDR2 SNEGSKA (reference sequence). Trimming stripped 6 bases from V and 3 bases from J, with 11 bases between. The CDR3 consists of 13 residues. The covered CDR3 bases are TGCAGTGCAGAACAGGGAGCTAATGAAAAA. This gives the protein CSAEQGANEK. The full CDR3 protein reads CSAEQGANEKLFF.

The covered CDR3 bases are TGTGCCAGCAGCCATGCGGGACTAGCGGGGGGAAATGAG. Its protein product is CASSHAGLAGGNE. The CDR3 reads in full as CASSHAGLAGGNEQFF. This sequence joins TRBV4-2 and TRBJ2-1; 15 nucleotides agree with TRBD2. The read comes to an end 3 residues before the CDR3 does, leaving the germline J gene to fill in the end. The CDR3 totals 16 residues. V lost 3 bases, J lost 7 bases, and 4 bases stayed unmatched. CDR1 LGHNA and CDR2 YNFKEQ come from the germline V gene.

For this clone: From the germline J gene comes the end of the CDR3, since the read stops 3 residues before it. The J gene is TRBJ2-3, the V gene TRBV19, with a possible D match to TRBD1 (6 bases). CDR1 is LNHDA and CDR2 is SQIVND in the germline V gene (reference sequence). Trimming pared 5 bases from V and 3 bases from J, leaving 12 bases between. This CDR3 region has 14 residues. The CDR3 spells CASSEQGETDTQYF. The CDR3 bases that were read are TGTGCCAGTAGTGAACAGGGAGAGACAGATACG.

Of note for this clone: The read halts 3 residues ahead of the CDR3 end, with the missing end drawn from the germline J gene. V gene TRBV4-2 combines with J gene TRBJ1-2; 12 bases align to TRBD1. The V and J ends lost 6 bases and 5 bases, in that order; junction bases with no gene match: 10. The CDR3 consists of 16 residues. Germline V lookup: CDR1 LGHNA, CDR2 YNFKEQ. CDR3 DNA (partial): TGTGCCAGCAGTCAAACCGGGACAGGGGGCGCTTATGGC. Translated, it gives CASSQTGTGGAYG. The CDR3 as a whole reads CASSQTGTGGAYGYTF.

In the case of this clone: The CDR3 extends 3 residues past the end of the read, so its final part is completed from the germline J gene. The J gene is TRBJ2-5, the V gene TRBV5-4, with 7 positions matching TRBD1. Losses at the gene ends were 3 bases for V and 2 bases for J; bases not matched to a gene: 7. This CDR3 is 15 amino acids long. The V gene's germline CDR1 is SGHNT and CDR2 YYREEE (reference sequence). The sequenced part of the CDR3 DNA is TGTGCCAGCAGCTCGCAACAGGGGTGGCAAGAGACC. Translating it yields CASSSQQGWQET. The entire CDR3 is CASSSQQGWQETQYF.

In the case of this clone: The read finishes 3 residues shy of the CDR3 end, and the germline J gene is used to complete it. This chain links TRBV2 with TRBJ2-7; TRBD1 is a possible D gene (6 bases). The ends were cut back, 4 bases at V and 5 bases at J, with 12 bases in the middle. Looked up from germline, CDR1 is SNHLY and CDR2 is FYNNEI. This CDR3 has 13 residues. The sequenced part of the CDR3 DNA is TGTGCCAGCAGTGTCGGCAGGGGAAACGAG. Amino acids: CASSVGRGNE. The CDR3 in full is CASSVGRGNEQYF.

For this clone: Its ends do not fully match the called genes, so a read error is possible. The read ends 3 residues early relative to the CDR3; the germline J gene fills the gap. This chain links TRBV10-3 with TRBJ1-6, with 7 positions matching TRBD1. CDR1 is ENHRY and CDR2 is SYGVKD in the germline V gene. The CDR3 is 16 amino acids. CDR3 DNA (partial): TGTGCCATTAGTGAGTCGAACGCAGGGGGAAATTCACCC. The encoded protein is CAISESNAGGNSP. Given in full, the CDR3 is CAISESNAGGNSPLHF.

For this clone: The CDR3 end falls 3 residues outside the read, so it is completed with the germline J gene. The chain carries TRBV7-6 and TRBJ1-3, with D maybe TRBD1 (6 bases). CDR1 and CDR2 (germline): SGHVS, FNYEAQ. This CDR3 contains 14 residues. Trimming took 1 base from V and 4 from J, leaving 8 bases between them. The CDR3 loop is CASSLEGQGNTIYF. Partial CDR3 DNA: TGTGCCAGCAGCTTAGAGGGACAAGGAAACACC.

Worth noting for this clone: The observed sequence ends 3 residues before the CDR3 terminus, with the missing tail filled in from the germline J gene. The V and J genes are TRBV27 and TRBJ1-2; the D gene is possibly TRBD1 (6 bases). The CDR3 has 12 amino acids. With 6 bases removed from V and 5 bases from J, the gap between germline ends came to 10 bases. The germline CDR1 and CDR2 sequences are MNHEY and SMNVEV (reference sequence). This CDR3 reads CASSSTGYGYTF. The DNA read from the CDR3 is TGTGCCAGCAGCTCTACAGGGTATGGC.

As to this clone: The CDR3 end is not reached by the read, which stops 3 residues before it; the germline J gene fills it in. The rearrangement links TRBV14 to TRBJ2-5; 7 bases are a match to TRBD1. Germline CDR1 reads SGHDN; CDR2 reads FVKESK. After removal of 4 bases from V and 2 bases from J, the junction contained 7 bases not matched to a gene. This CDR3 spans 15 amino acids. The CDR3: CASSPTGIPQETQYF. The CDR3 bases that were read are TGTGCCAGCAGCCCGACAGGGATCCCTCAAGAGACC.

As concerns this clone: From the germline J gene comes the end of the CDR3, since the read stops 3 residues before it. The chain links TRBV19 to TRBJ2-2, with D possibly TRBD1 on 5 matching bases. Germline assignment: CDR1 LNHDA and CDR2 SQIVND (reference sequence). V was shortened by 7 bases and J by 5 bases, with 20 bases between the two germline ends. This CDR3 contains 16 residues. CDR3 sequence reads: CASNSPGRVRTGELFF. The DNA read from the CDR3 is TGTGCCAGTAACTCCCCAGGGCGCGTCAGGACCGGGGAG.

On this clone: Read data end 3 residues before the CDR3 end; the end is taken from the germline J gene. The V call is TRBV20-1, the J call TRBJ1-1; TRBD1 matches at 8 bases. Unmatched junction bases numbered 12, after V lost 2 bases and J lost 4 bases. Germline V gives CDR1 DFQATT, CDR2 SNEGSKA (reference sequence). The CDR3 consists of 16 residues. The part of the CDR3 DNA that was read is TGCAGTGCTAGACATCTCGACAGGGGCGAGATCACTGAA. Its protein product is CSARHLDRGEITE. The complete CDR3 protein is CSARHLDRGEITEAFF.

A remark on this clone: The read falls 3 residues short of the CDR3 end, and the missing part is taken from the germline J gene. The V call is TRBV18, the J call TRBJ2-3; D ambiguous. The CDR3 loop spans 13 amino acids. Germline-derived CDR1 and CDR2 are KGHSH and LQKENI. With 1 base removed from V and 6 bases from J, the gap between germline ends came to 8 bases. CDR3 sequence reads: CASSPRDGDTQYF. The covered CDR3 bases are TGTGCCAGCTCACCACGAGACGGGGATACG.

For this clone: The read halts 3 residues ahead of the CDR3 end, with the missing end drawn from the germline J gene. The chain combines TRBV7-3 with TRBJ2-1, with 7 bases matching TRBD1. Germline CDR1 SGHTA, CDR2 FQGTGA. V trimming: 5 bases; J trimming: 9 bases; junction bases outside the gene matches: 16. This CDR3 spans 16 amino acids. CDR3 amino acids: CASSPQGQVSWGEQFF. CDR3 DNA (partial): TGTGCCAGCAGCCCACAAGGACAGGTTTCGTGGGGTGAG.

Of note for this clone: The read falls 3 residues short of the CDR3 end, and the missing part is taken from the germline J gene. The rearrangement uses TRBV12-3 or TRBV12-4 and TRBJ2-7; D is undetermined. V gave up 9 bases and J gave up 3 bases, with 18 bases separating them. The length of the CDR3 is 14 residues. The CDR3 loop is CASFKGEAIYEQYF. The CDR3 DNA, read in part, is TGTGCCAGTTTCAAGGGCGAGGCCATCTACGAG.

A word on this clone: The CDR3 extends 3 residues past the end of the read, so its final part is completed from the germline J gene. The rearrangement links TRBV29-1 to TRBJ2-3; 11 nucleotides align to TRBD2. Per the germline V gene, CDR1 is SQVTM and CDR2 is ANQGSEA. The CDR3 spans 16 residues. J gave up 2 bases and V 4 bases, and 8 bases lay outside the gene matches. The CDR3 protein is CSVVGTSGASTDTQYF. The sequenced part of the CDR3 DNA is TGCAGCGTTGTTGGGACTAGCGGAGCCTCCACAGATACG.